Following are 23 T cell receptor beta chains from one sample sequenced in a study of blood T cell repertoires in COVID-19 (dated by TCRdb to 2018 to 2020). The library was obtained by the immunoSEQ multiplex PCR assay. Imported from immuneACCESS, the table was reduced by TCRdb to in-frame sequences with V and J called. These copies leave out some clones; in studies compared against another copy, an unresolved V gene accounts for under half, and the cause of the remainder is not known. For this sample the table gives over 200,000 clones, of which 84% were detected only once. 1.8% of the sample goes to the ten largest clones. The specimen was PBMCs or T cells enriched from blood (not recorded which). These receptors came from a man between 60 and 70 years old who had recovered from COVID-19.

The chain couples TRBV7-9 to TRBJ1-2; TRBD1 matches 10 bases. This CDR3 spans 13 amino acids. The V gene's germline CDR1 is SEHNR and CDR2 FQNEAQ (reference sequence). V lost 5 bases to trimming and J lost 8 bases; unmatched junction nucleotides: 5. DNA for the CDR3: TGTGCCAGCAGCCCGGACAGGGGGGGAGGCTACACCTTC. Its protein is CASSPDRGGGYTF.

V and J are TRBV12-3 or TRBV12-4 and TRBJ1-4; unclear D gene. The CDR3 loop spans 12 amino acids. The germline V and J ends were trimmed by 6 bases and 8 bases, with 10 bases remaining between them. For the CDR3, the DNA is TGTGCCAGCAGCCGGGGAATCGAAAAACTGTTTTTT. It specifies CASSRGIEKLFF.

The V gene is TRBV6-5, the J gene TRBJ2-3, with 9 positions matching TRBD2. Germline-derived CDR1 and CDR2 are MNHEY and SVGAGI. V was pared by 2 bases and J by 1 base, with 4 bases of the junction left unmatched. This CDR3 spans 16 amino acids. CDR3 protein: CASSYDQRGGTDTQYF. CDR3 nucleotides: TGTGCCAGCAGTTACGATCAGCGGGGGGGCACAGATACGCAGTATTTT.

The chain recombines TRBV6-4 with TRBJ2-6, with a possible D match to TRBD2 (7 bases). The V gene lost 6 bases and the J gene lost 0 bases, with 18 bases spanning the gap. From germline, CDR1 is MRHNA and CDR2 SNTAGT. CDR3 size: 18 residues. In nucleotides, the CDR3 is TGTGCCAGCAGCCCCATCGGGGGGCGCCGCTCTGGGGCCAACGTCCTGACTTTC. It yields the protein CASSPIGGRRSGANVLTF.

This clone was counted once. The gene calls are TRBV30 and TRBJ2-2; D is unclear. Germline CDR1 GTSNPN, CDR2 SVGIG (reference sequence). This CDR3 has 14 amino acids. Trimming removed 1 base at V and 0 bases at J, with 6 bases between. In DNA, the CDR3 is TGTGCCTGGAGTGCCTATTCGAACACCGGGGAGCTGTTTTTT. Its protein is CAWSAYSNTGELFF.

This chain links TRBV15 with TRBJ1-2, with 8 bases aligning to TRBD1. The germline gives CDR1 LNHNV, CDR2 YYDKDF (reference sequence). V was clipped by 2 bases and J by 4 bases; unmatched bases: 9. CDR3 length: 16 residues. CDR3 sequence: CATSRSGTGLSYGYTF. As DNA, the CDR3 is TGTGCCACCAGCAGATCAGGGACAGGTCTAAGCTATGGCTACACCTTC. Combining the CDR3 with reference TRBV15 and TRBJ1-2 gives the whole variable domain DAMVIQNPRYQVTQFGKPVTLSCSQTLNHNVMYWYQQKSSQAPKLLFHYYDKDFNNEADTPDNFQSRRPNTSFCFLDIRSPGLGDTAMYLCATSRSGTGLSYGYTFGSGTRLTVV.

The chain combines TRBV7-9 with TRBJ2-1, with 7 bases that match TRBD2. CDR1 is SEHNR, CDR2 FQNEAQ, per germline (reference sequence). V was pared by 5 bases and J by 5 bases, with 12 bases of the junction left unmatched. This CDR3 is built from 16 residues. The CDR3 region is CASSPQVGGSHNEQFF. CDR3 coding DNA: TGTGCCAGCAGCCCCCAGGTCGGGGGGAGCCACAATGAGCAGTTCTTC.

This sequence joins TRBV5-1 and TRBJ2-3; 7 positions agree with TRBD2. The CDR3 totals 16 residues. Germline V CDR1 and CDR2: SGHRS, YFSETQ. V lost 0 bases, J lost 0 bases, and 4 bases stayed unmatched. CDR3 sequence: CASSLVLAESTDTQYF. CDR3 bases: TGCGCCAGCAGCTTGGTCCTAGCGGAGAGCACAGATACGCAGTATTTT.

Here the CDR3 reads CASSEKGARLGTGELFF. The DNA for the CDR3 is TGTGCCAGCAGTGAGAAAGGGGCCCGACTGGGCACCGGGGAGCTGTTTTTT. The chain is built from TRBV6-4 and TRBJ2-2; a weak D match, TRBD1 (5 bases). V dropped 3 bases and J dropped 4 bases, with 18 bases sitting between them. The CDR3 is 17 residues long. Per germline, CDR1 MRHNA and CDR2 SNTAGT.

The DNA of the CDR3 is TGTGCCAGCAGTGAATGGCAAGGGGGCACTGAAGCTTTCTTT. This codes for CASSEWQGGTEAFF. This sequence joins TRBV2 and TRBJ1-1; D possibly corresponds to TRBD1 (6 bases). The CDR3 sequence is 14 residues long. The germline gives CDR1 SNHLY, CDR2 FYNNEI. V lost 2 bases and J lost 4, with 11 bases in between.

The chain uses TRBV11-3 and TRBJ2-4; 7 bases align to TRBD1. V was clipped by 3 bases and J by 4 bases; unmatched bases: 6. In germline, CDR1 is SGHNT, CDR2 YENEEA. The CDR3 loop spans 15 amino acids. CDR3 amino acids: CASSFQQGIKNIQYF. CDR3 nucleotides: TGTGCCAGCAGCTTTCAACAGGGGATAAAAAACATTCAGTACTTC.

CDR3 in DNA: TGCGCCAGCAGCAAAGGGGACAGGGATAATCAGCCCCAGCATTTT. It specifies CASSKGDRDNQPQHF. J is TRBJ1-5 and V is TRBV4-1; TRBD1 matches 9 bases. CDR3 length: 15 residues. V trimming: 5 bases; J trimming: 4 bases; junction bases outside the gene matches: 6. Germline V gene sequence: CDR1 MGHRA, CDR2 YSYEKL.

This rearrangement joins TRBV4-3 to TRBJ1-2; weak D call: TRBD1 (6 bases). CDR3 length: 16 amino acids. The V and J ends lost 3 bases and 6 bases respectively, with 20 bases between them. Germline V gives CDR1 LGHNA, CDR2 YSLEER. The CDR3 spells CASSQLGARDTDGYTF. CDR3 in DNA: TGCGCCAGCAGCCAGCTGGGGGCCCGGGACACGGATGGCTACACCTTC.

CDR3 region: CASSAWGQVDSGANVLTF. The CDR3 region has the DNA TGTGCCAGCAGTGCGTGGGGACAGGTTGACTCTGGGGCCAACGTCCTGACTTTC. The rearrangement uses TRBV6-1 and TRBJ2-6, with TRBD1 matching over 8 bases. This CDR3 comprises 18 residues. V lost 4 bases to trimming and J lost 0 bases; unmatched junction nucleotides: 8. Germline V lookup: CDR1 MNHNS, CDR2 SASEGT.

The chain combines TRBV2 with TRBJ1-2, with D maybe TRBD1 (5 bases). The CDR3 contains 15 residues. V lost 6 bases, J lost 8 bases, and 22 bases lay in between. Germline CDR1 is SNHLY and CDR2 is FYNNEI. The CDR3 bases are TGTGCCAGCAGCCTCGGGTCTACCGGGGGTATAGGCTACACCTTC. It encodes CASSLGSTGGIGYTF.

V is TRBV18 and J is TRBJ2-1, with D hard to call. CDR1 KGHSH and CDR2 LQKENI come from the germline V gene. Trimming took off 6 bases at V and 5 bases at J, with 11 bases between the two ends. The CDR3 totals 13 residues. Here the CDR3 reads CASSLFRDNEQFF. The CDR3 DNA reads TGTGCCAGCTCCCTCTTCCGGGACAATGAGCAGTTCTTC.

The chain couples TRBV18 to TRBJ2-3; tentative D call: TRBD1 (5 bases). Germline V gives CDR1 KGHSH, CDR2 LQKENI. There are 14 residues in the CDR3. Trimming stripped 3 bases from V and 4 bases from J, with 11 bases between. CDR3 coding DNA: TGTGCCAGCTCACCTGGACAAGACCCAGATACGCAGTATTTT. Protein product: CASSPGQDPDTQYF.

This clone was recorded only once. The chain employs TRBV2 and TRBJ1-2; D is possibly TRBD1 (5 bases). The V gene lost 6 bases and the J gene lost 3 bases, with 14 bases spanning the gap. The CDR3 length is 14 residues. The germline V gene has CDR1 SNHLY and CDR2 FYNNEI. The CDR3 is CASRGTSADYGYTF. The DNA of the CDR3 is TGTGCCAGCAGGGGGACTTCGGCGGACTATGGCTACACCTTC.

The genes are TRBV12-3 or TRBV12-4 and TRBJ2-3; TRBD1 might be the D (6 bases). The CDR3 contains 12 residues. The germline V and J ends were trimmed by 5 bases and 5 bases, with 8 bases remaining between them. The CDR3 nucleotides read TGTGCCAGCAGTAGGACAGTAGATACGCAGTATTTT. Amino acid sequence: CASSRTVDTQYF.

The chain combines TRBV7-8 with TRBJ2-5; 9 bases line up with TRBD1. The CDR3 spans 16 residues. V lost 2 bases, J lost 5 bases, and 9 bases stayed unmatched. The germline V gene has CDR1 SGHVS and CDR2 FQNEAQ. The CDR3 protein is CASSLPWTGESETQYF. CDR3 nucleotides: TGTGCCAGCAGCTTACCCTGGACAGGGGAATCGGAGACCCAGTACTTC.

The chain uses TRBV27 and TRBJ2-3; 8 positions match TRBD2. The CDR3 is 17 amino acids. The V gene's germline CDR1 is MNHEY and CDR2 SMNVEV (reference sequence). The V and J ends lost 5 bases and 2 bases, in that order; junction bases with no gene match: 12. The CDR3 DNA follows: TGTGCCAGCAGTCGGGGTAGCGGCGGGGGGTCCACAGATACGCAGTATTTT. It encodes CASSRGSGGGSTDTQYF.

This rearrangement joins TRBV7-2 to TRBJ2-5; 10 bases are shared with TRBD1. The length of the CDR3 is 14 residues. V gave up 5 bases and J gave up 4 bases; unmatched junction bases: 4. Germline V lookup: CDR1 SGHTA, CDR2 FQGNSA. The CDR3 nucleotides are TGTGCCAGCAGCCGGGACAGGGGAGGAGAGACCCAGTACTTC. Translated, it gives CASSRDRGGETQYF.

This clone appeared a single time. This chain joins TRBV19 and TRBJ1-4; D uncertain. V was trimmed by 5 bases and J by 5 bases, leaving 12 bases between them. The CDR3 sequence is 14 residues long. Germline V CDR1 and CDR2: LNHDA, SQIVND (reference sequence). CDR3 sequence reads: CASSFSNGNEKLFF. The CDR3 nucleotides are TGTGCCAGTAGTTTTAGCAACGGGAATGAAAAACTGTTTTTT.